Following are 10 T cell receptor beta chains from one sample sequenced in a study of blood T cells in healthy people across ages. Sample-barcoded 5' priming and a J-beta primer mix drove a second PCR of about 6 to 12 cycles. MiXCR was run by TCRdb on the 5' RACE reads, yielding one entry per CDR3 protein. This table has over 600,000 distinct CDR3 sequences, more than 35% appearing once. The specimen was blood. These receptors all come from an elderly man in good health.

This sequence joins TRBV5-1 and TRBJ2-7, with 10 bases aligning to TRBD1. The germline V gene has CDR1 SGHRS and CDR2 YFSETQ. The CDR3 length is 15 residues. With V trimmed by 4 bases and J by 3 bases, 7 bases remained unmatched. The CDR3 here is CASSERQGAGYEQYF. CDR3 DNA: TGCGCCAGCAGCGAGCGACAGGGGGCTGGCTACGAGCAGTACTTC.

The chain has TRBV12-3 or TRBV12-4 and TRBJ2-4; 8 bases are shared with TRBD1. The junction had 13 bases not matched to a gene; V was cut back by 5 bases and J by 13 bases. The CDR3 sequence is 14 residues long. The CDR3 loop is CASSPRQGTREQYF. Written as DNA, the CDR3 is TGTGCCAGCAGTCCCCGACAGGGGACTCGGGAGCAGTACTTC.

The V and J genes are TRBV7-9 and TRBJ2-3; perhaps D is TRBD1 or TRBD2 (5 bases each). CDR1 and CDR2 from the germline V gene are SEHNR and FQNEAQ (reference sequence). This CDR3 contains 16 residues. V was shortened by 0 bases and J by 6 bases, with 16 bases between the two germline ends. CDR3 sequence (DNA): TGTGCCAGCAGCTTAGCAAGGGACCTCCACACGGATACGCAGTATTTT. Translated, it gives CASSLARDLHTDTQYF.

The CDR3 sequence is CASSPLQSTDTQYF. CDR3 sequence (DNA): TGTGCCAGCAGCCCACTACAGAGCACAGATACGCAGTATTTT. This chain links TRBV2 with TRBJ2-3; D is ambiguous. The V gene lost 6 bases and the J gene lost 0 bases, with 10 bases spanning the gap. The V gene's germline CDR1 is SNHLY and CDR2 FYNNEI. The CDR3 has 14 residues.

The CDR3 reads CASSMTGRDGELFF. The CDR3 bases are TGTGCCAGCAGCATGACAGGGAGGGACGGGGAGCTGTTTTTT. The chain joins TRBV7-3 to TRBJ2-2; the D call may be TRBD1 or TRBD2 (7 bases each). Trimming left V 5 bases short and J 7 bases short, with 14 bases between. Germline CDR1 and CDR2: SGHTA and FQGTGA. The CDR3 runs to 14 residues.

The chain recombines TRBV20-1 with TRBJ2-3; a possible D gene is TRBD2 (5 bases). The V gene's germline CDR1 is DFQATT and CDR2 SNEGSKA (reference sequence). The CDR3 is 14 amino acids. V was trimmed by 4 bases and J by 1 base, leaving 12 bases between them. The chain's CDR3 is CSAKDLNRTDTQYF. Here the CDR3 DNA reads TGCAGTGCTAAGGACTTAAACCGCACAGATACGCAGTATTTT.

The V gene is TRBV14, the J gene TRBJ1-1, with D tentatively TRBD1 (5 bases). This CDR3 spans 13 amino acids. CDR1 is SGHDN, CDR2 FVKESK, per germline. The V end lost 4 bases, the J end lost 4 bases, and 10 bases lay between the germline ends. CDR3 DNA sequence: TGTGCCAGCAGCCGGACAACGAGCACTGAAGCTTTCTTT. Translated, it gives CASSRTTSTEAFF. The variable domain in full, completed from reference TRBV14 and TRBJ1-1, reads EAGVTQFPSHSVIEKGQTVTLRCDPISGHDNLYWYRRVMGKEIKFLLHFVKESKQDESGMPNNRFLAERTGGTYSTLKVQPAELEDSGVYFCASSRTTSTEAFFGQGTRLTVV.

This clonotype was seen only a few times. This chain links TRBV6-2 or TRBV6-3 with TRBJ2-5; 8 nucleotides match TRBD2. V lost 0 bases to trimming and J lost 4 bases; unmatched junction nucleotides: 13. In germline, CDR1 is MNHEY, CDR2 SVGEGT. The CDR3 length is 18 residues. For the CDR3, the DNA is TGTGCCAGCAGTTACTCGAAATATCAAGGGACTAGTTTAGAGACCCAGTACTTC. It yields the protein CASSYSKYQGTSLETQYF.

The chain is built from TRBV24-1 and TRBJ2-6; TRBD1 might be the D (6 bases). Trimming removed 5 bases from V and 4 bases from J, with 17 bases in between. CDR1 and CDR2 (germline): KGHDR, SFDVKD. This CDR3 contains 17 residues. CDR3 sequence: CATSGGPRGVGANVLTF. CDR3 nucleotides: TGTGCCACCAGTGGCGGCCCCAGGGGCGTCGGGGCCAACGTCCTGACTTTC.

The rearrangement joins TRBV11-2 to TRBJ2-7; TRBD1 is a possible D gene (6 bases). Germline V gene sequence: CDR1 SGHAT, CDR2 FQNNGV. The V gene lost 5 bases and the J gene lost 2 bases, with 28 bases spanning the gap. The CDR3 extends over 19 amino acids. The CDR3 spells CASSTRSGNRVLLAYEQYF. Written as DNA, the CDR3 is TGTGCCAGCAGCACCCGATCCGGGAACAGGGTTTTGTTGGCCTACGAGCAGTACTTC.